This T cell receptor beta chain was obtained from a study of patients and donors after allogeneic stem cell transplantation. This clonotype was found a few times. Per the germline V gene, CDR1 is DFQATT and CDR2 is SNEGSKA (reference sequence). The CDR3 totals 13 residues. Trimming removed 0 bases at V and 5 bases at J, with 10 bases between. A single record per CDR3 protein comes from TCRdb applying MiXCR to the RT-PCR reads. The repertoire consists of roughly 940,000 distinct CDR3 sequences, with about a sixth occurring once and the leading ten covering under 6.5%. The TCR sequence derives from a human donor who was either an allogeneic HSCT recipient or a stem cell or donor lymphocyte infusion donor (not recorded which). It is not recorded whose cells these are; they may come from a transplant donor. The chain combines TRBV20-1 with TRBJ1-2, with D unresolved. The sequenced material came from blood, either unsorted or a sorted T cell fraction (not recorded which). The DNA of the CDR3 is TGCAGTGCTAGAGATAAGAGGAAGTATGGCTACACCTTC. Translating gives CSARDKRKYGYTF.